A selection of T cell receptor beta chains follows, all from one sample in a study of blood T cells in healthy people across ages. TCRdb used MiXCR to reprocess the 5' RACE reads, holding one entry per CDR3 protein. Of 600,000 or so distinct CDR3 sequences in the sample, approximately 30% were seen once. The specimen sequenced was blood. These receptors originate from a woman of 80 years or more in good health. Both conserved end residues are part of each CDR3. Each record gives: J gene, D gene, clone size, V gene, CDR3 protein, CDR3 DNA. The D gene is left open where the match is weak. Size values are once, few and many counts, or a class for expanded clones, and some rows have none.

j_call: TRBJ1-6; d_call: NA; clone_size: few; v_call: TRBV27; cdr3_aa: CASSLSEESPLHF; cdr3_nt: TGTGCCAGCAGTTTATCTGAGGAGTCACCCCTCCACTTT
j_call: TRBJ2-3; d_call: NA; clone_size: many; v_call: TRBV20-1; cdr3_aa: CSASGPSGTDTQYF; cdr3_nt: TGCAGTGCATCGGGGCCAAGCGGCACAGATACGCAGTATTTT
j_call: TRBJ2-2; d_call: TRBD1; clone_size: NA; v_call: TRBV7-2; cdr3_aa: CASSARQGALTGELFF; cdr3_nt: TGTGCCAGCAGCGCCAGACAGGGGGCGCTCACCGGGGAGCTGTTTTTT
j_call: TRBJ1-1; d_call: TRBD1; clone_size: many; v_call: TRBV5-6; cdr3_aa: CASSLGQGAHGAEAFF; cdr3_nt: TGTGCCAGCAGCTTGGGACAGGGGGCGCATGGGGCTGAAGCTTTCTTT
j_call: TRBJ1-4; d_call: NA; clone_size: NA; v_call: TRBV6-6; cdr3_aa: CASSPGQGRNEKLFF; cdr3_nt: TGTGCCAGCAGTCCGGGGCAGGGCAGGAATGAAAAACTGTTTTTT
j_call: TRBJ1-2; d_call: TRBD1; clone_size: many; v_call: TRBV5-1; cdr3_aa: CASSRGQADGYTF; cdr3_nt: TGCGCCAGCAGCCGAGGACAGGCCGACGGCTACACCTTC
j_call: TRBJ2-3; d_call: NA; clone_size: NA; v_call: TRBV10-3; cdr3_aa: CASSPRGSIRTDTQYF; cdr3_nt: TGTGCCAGCAGTCCCCGGGGGTCAATTCGCACAGATACGCAGTATTTT
j_call: TRBJ2-3; d_call: NA; clone_size: few; v_call: TRBV10-3; cdr3_aa: CAASSGDTQYF; cdr3_nt: TGTGCCGCCTCCTCCGGAGATACGCAGTATTTT
j_call: TRBJ2-5; d_call: NA; clone_size: NA; v_call: TRBV7-6; cdr3_aa: CASRRAAQETQYF; cdr3_nt: TGTGCCAGCAGGAGGGCAGCCCAAGAGACCCAGTACTTC
j_call: TRBJ2-3; d_call: NA; clone_size: NA; v_call: TRBV2; cdr3_aa: CASSVAGQGYTDTQYF; cdr3_nt: TGTGCCAGCAGTGTAGCTGGGCAGGGGTACACAGATACGCAGTATTTT
j_call: TRBJ1-2; d_call: NA; clone_size: NA; v_call: TRBV30; cdr3_aa: CAWALGGGGDGYTF; cdr3_nt: TGTGCCTGGGCCTTGGGGGGGGGCGGCGATGGCTACACCTTC
j_call: TRBJ2-7; d_call: NA; clone_size: NA; v_call: TRBV11-2; cdr3_aa: CASLSPGRGFYEQYF; cdr3_nt: TGTGCCAGCCTCTCGCCGGGACGGGGGTTCTACGAGCAGTACTTC
j_call: TRBJ1-4; d_call: NA; clone_size: NA; v_call: TRBV6-5; cdr3_aa: CASRTGVSSEKLFF; cdr3_nt: TGTGCCAGCAGGACAGGTGTATCAAGTGAAAAACTGTTTTTT
j_call: TRBJ2-1; d_call: TRBD1; clone_size: NA; v_call: TRBV5-1; cdr3_aa: CASSTGDRVYNEQFF; cdr3_nt: TGCGCCAGCAGCACCGGGGACAGGGTCTACAATGAGCAGTTCTTC
j_call: TRBJ2-5; d_call: TRBD1; clone_size: NA; v_call: TRBV25-1; cdr3_aa: CASSETGVAETQYF; cdr3_nt: TGTGCCAGCAGTGAGACAGGGGTCGCAGAGACCCAGTACTTC
j_call: TRBJ2-5; d_call: NA; clone_size: few; v_call: TRBV3-1; cdr3_aa: CASSQDAETQYF; cdr3_nt: TGTGCCAGCAGCCAAGATGCCGAGACCCAGTACTTC
j_call: TRBJ2-7; d_call: NA; clone_size: NA; v_call: TRBV30; cdr3_aa: CAAGMDSPGWNEQYF; cdr3_nt: TGTGCCGCGGGGATGGACAGCCCGGGGTGGAACGAGCAGTACTTC
j_call: TRBJ2-1; d_call: NA; clone_size: many; v_call: TRBV20-1; cdr3_aa: CSAESGDSYNEQFF; cdr3_nt: TGCAGTGCTGAATCGGGGGACTCTTACAATGAGCAGTTCTTC
j_call: TRBJ2-5; d_call: TRBD2; clone_size: many; v_call: TRBV5-5; cdr3_aa: CASSTGTSGGGRQETQYF; cdr3_nt: TGTGCCAGCAGCACCGGGACTAGCGGGGGAGGGCGGCAAGAGACCCAGTACTTC
j_call: TRBJ1-2; d_call: TRBD1; clone_size: many; v_call: TRBV11-2; cdr3_aa: CASSLVEYGQGLGYTF; cdr3_nt: TGTGCCAGCAGCTTAGTTGAATACGGACAGGGCCTTGGCTACACCTTC
j_call: TRBJ2-3; d_call: NA; clone_size: NA; v_call: TRBV12-3/TRBV12-4; cdr3_aa: CASRRASADTQYF; cdr3_nt: TGTGCCAGCAGAAGAGCGAGCGCAGATACGCAGTATTTT
j_call: TRBJ1-4; d_call: NA; clone_size: NA; v_call: TRBV5-1; cdr3_aa: CASSYHSVNEKLFF; cdr3_nt: TGCGCCAGCAGCTACCATAGCGTTAATGAAAAACTGTTTTTT
j_call: TRBJ2-3; d_call: TRBD2; clone_size: NA; v_call: TRBV5-4; cdr3_aa: CASSFPRLAGGPTDTQYF; cdr3_nt: TGTGCCAGCAGCTTCCCCCGGCTAGCGGGGGGGCCGACAGATACGCAGTATTTT
j_call: TRBJ1-1; d_call: TRBD1; clone_size: many; v_call: TRBV7-2; cdr3_aa: CASNVKTGMNTEAFF; cdr3_nt: TGTGCCAGCAACGTCAAGACAGGGATGAACACTGAAGCTTTCTTT
j_call: TRBJ2-2; d_call: NA; clone_size: NA; v_call: TRBV5-1; cdr3_aa: CASTARGATGELFF; cdr3_nt: TGCGCCAGCACGGCCCGGGGGGCCACCGGGGAGCTGTTTTTT
j_call: TRBJ2-5; d_call: NA; clone_size: NA; v_call: TRBV7-2; cdr3_aa: CASGPRGALSGEETQYF; cdr3_nt: TGTGCCAGCGGACCAAGGGGGGCCTTGTCTGGTGAAGAGACCCAGTACTTC
j_call: TRBJ1-5; d_call: NA; clone_size: many; v_call: TRBV6-2/TRBV6-3; cdr3_aa: CASSYRKISNQPQHF; cdr3_nt: TGTGCCAGCAGTTACCGAAAGATTAGCAATCAGCCCCAGCATTTT
j_call: TRBJ2-5; d_call: TRBD1; clone_size: many; v_call: TRBV27; cdr3_aa: CASSYLVTGDRETQYF; cdr3_nt: TGTGCCAGCAGTTACCTCGTGACAGGGGACCGGGAGACCCAGTACTTC
j_call: TRBJ1-5; d_call: TRBD1; clone_size: few; v_call: TRBV4-2; cdr3_aa: CASSQDLSSGQGLLNQPQHF; cdr3_nt: TGTGCCAGCAGCCAAGATCTTAGTTCTGGACAGGGCCTGCTGAATCAGCCCCAGCATTTT
j_call: TRBJ1-1; d_call: NA; clone_size: NA; v_call: TRBV28; cdr3_aa: CASTAPGKAFF; cdr3_nt: TGTGCCAGCACCGCCCCAGGGAAGGCTTTCTTT
j_call: TRBJ1-2; d_call: NA; clone_size: many; v_call: TRBV12-3/TRBV12-4; cdr3_aa: CASSSSLGGDGYTF; cdr3_nt: TGTGCCAGCAGTTCCTCTCTAGGGGGAGATGGCTACACCTTC
j_call: TRBJ2-7; d_call: NA; clone_size: many; v_call: TRBV20-1; cdr3_aa: CSARDLDSYEQYF; cdr3_nt: TGCAGTGCTAGAGATCTCGACAGCTACGAGCAGTACTTC
j_call: TRBJ1-2; d_call: NA; clone_size: few; v_call: TRBV7-9; cdr3_aa: CASSIGWDSAAINYGYTF; cdr3_nt: TGTGCCAGCAGCATAGGCTGGGATAGTGCAGCGATTAACTATGGCTACACCTTC
j_call: TRBJ2-3; d_call: NA; clone_size: many; v_call: TRBV12-3/TRBV12-4; cdr3_aa: CASSFEISTDTQYF; cdr3_nt: TGTGCCAGCAGTTTCGAGATTAGCACAGATACGCAGTATTTT
j_call: TRBJ2-1; d_call: NA; clone_size: many; v_call: TRBV11-1; cdr3_aa: CASSPPSQFYNEQFF; cdr3_nt: TGTGCCAGCAGCCCCCCATCCCAGTTTTACAATGAGCAGTTCTTC
j_call: TRBJ2-3; d_call: NA; clone_size: NA; v_call: TRBV11-2; cdr3_aa: CASSLPGYSTDTQYF; cdr3_nt: TGTGCCAGCAGCTTACCGGGATACAGCACAGATACGCAGTATTTT
j_call: TRBJ2-1; d_call: NA; clone_size: many; v_call: TRBV27; cdr3_aa: CASSPDTMYNEQFF; cdr3_nt: TGTGCCAGCAGCCCGGACACCATGTACAATGAGCAGTTCTTC
j_call: TRBJ2-2; d_call: TRBD1; clone_size: NA; v_call: TRBV12-3/TRBV12-4; cdr3_aa: CASKPTGERTGELFF; cdr3_nt: TGTGCCAGCAAACCGACAGGGGAGAGGACCGGGGAGCTGTTTTTT
j_call: TRBJ1-5; d_call: NA; clone_size: many; v_call: TRBV5-6; cdr3_aa: CASSLRADRQPQHF; cdr3_nt: TGTGCCAGCAGCTTGCGGGCAGATCGTCAGCCCCAGCATTTT
j_call: TRBJ2-7; d_call: TRBD2; clone_size: NA; v_call: TRBV29-1; cdr3_aa: CSAAGGTYEQYF; cdr3_nt: TGCAGCGCCGCGGGGGGAACCTACGAGCAGTACTTC
j_call: TRBJ2-3; d_call: NA; clone_size: many; v_call: TRBV19; cdr3_aa: CASSIRVTDTQYF; cdr3_nt: TGTGCCAGTAGTATTCGGGTTACAGATACGCAGTATTTT
j_call: TRBJ1-6; d_call: TRBD1; clone_size: many; v_call: TRBV20-1; cdr3_aa: CSAPLDRAGYNSPLHF; cdr3_nt: TGCAGTGCTCCCTTAGACAGGGCGGGTTATAATTCACCCCTCCACTTT
j_call: TRBJ2-5; d_call: NA; clone_size: many; v_call: TRBV10-3; cdr3_aa: CAIRISERGQETQYF; cdr3_nt: TGTGCCATCAGGATATCGGAGAGGGGGCAAGAGACCCAGTACTTC
j_call: TRBJ2-7; d_call: NA; clone_size: many; v_call: TRBV9; cdr3_aa: CASSVGGSYEQYF; cdr3_nt: TGTGCCAGCAGCGTCGGGGGCTCCTACGAGCAGTACTTC
j_call: TRBJ2-6; d_call: TRBD1; clone_size: many; v_call: TRBV20-1; cdr3_aa: CSPEDRISGGANVLTF; cdr3_nt: TGCAGCCCGGAGGACAGGATTTCAGGTGGGGCCAACGTCCTGACTTTC
j_call: TRBJ1-2; d_call: TRBD1; clone_size: many; v_call: TRBV5-1; cdr3_aa: CASSHGTGNGYTF; cdr3_nt: TGCGCCAGCAGCCACGGGACAGGGAATGGCTACACCTTC
j_call: TRBJ1-3; d_call: NA; clone_size: NA; v_call: TRBV15; cdr3_aa: CATSTGAGSGNTIYF; cdr3_nt: TGTGCCACCAGCACCGGCGCGGGGTCTGGAAACACCATATATTTT
j_call: TRBJ1-5; d_call: NA; clone_size: many; v_call: TRBV7-2; cdr3_aa: CASSLERDDNQPQHF; cdr3_nt: TGTGCCAGCAGCTTAGAAAGGGATGACAATCAGCCCCAGCATTTT
j_call: TRBJ1-1; d_call: NA; clone_size: NA; v_call: TRBV6-6; cdr3_aa: CASSYRAGTEAFF; cdr3_nt: TGTGCCAGCAGCTACAGGGCTGGCACTGAAGCTTTCTTT
j_call: TRBJ2-3; d_call: TRBD2; clone_size: many; v_call: TRBV6-2/TRBV6-3; cdr3_aa: CASSYRTSGTSTDTQYF; cdr3_nt: TGTGCCAGCAGTTACAGGACTAGCGGAACTTCCACAGATACGCAGTATTTT
j_call: TRBJ2-7; d_call: NA; clone_size: many; v_call: TRBV11-2; cdr3_aa: CASSRTLTTREQYF; cdr3_nt: TGTGCCAGCAGTCGGACCCTCACAACACGCGAGCAGTACTTC
j_call: TRBJ2-7; d_call: NA; clone_size: NA; v_call: TRBV12-3/TRBV12-4; cdr3_aa: CASSLSGACEQYF; cdr3_nt: TGTGCCAGCAGTTTAAGTGGGGCCTGCGAGCAGTACTTC
j_call: TRBJ2-1; d_call: NA; clone_size: NA; v_call: TRBV29-1; cdr3_aa: CSVELDSYEQFF; cdr3_nt: TGCAGCGTTGAGCTGGACAGCTATGAGCAGTTCTTC
j_call: TRBJ2-1; d_call: TRBD2; clone_size: NA; v_call: TRBV5-1; cdr3_aa: CASRRREGEQFF; cdr3_nt: TGCGCCAGCAGAAGGAGGGAGGGTGAGCAGTTCTTC
j_call: TRBJ2-5; d_call: TRBD2; clone_size: many; v_call: TRBV20-1; cdr3_aa: CSAMGSGGAGWETQYF; cdr3_nt: TGCAGTGCTATGGGAAGCGGGGGGGCCGGATGGGAGACCCAGTACTTC
j_call: TRBJ1-6; d_call: NA; clone_size: NA; v_call: TRBV28; cdr3_aa: CASSPHGPDNSPLHF; cdr3_nt: TGTGCCAGCAGTCCTCATGGGCCAGATAATTCACCCCTCCACTTT
j_call: TRBJ1-2; d_call: NA; clone_size: many; v_call: TRBV6-2/TRBV6-3; cdr3_aa: CASLRADFYGYTF; cdr3_nt: TGTGCCAGCCTTCGGGCAGACTTCTATGGCTACACCTTC
j_call: TRBJ1-2; d_call: TRBD1; clone_size: NA; v_call: TRBV2; cdr3_aa: CASIFRDRVNYGYTF; cdr3_nt: TGTGCCAGCATCTTCCGGGACAGGGTGAACTATGGCTACACCTTC
j_call: TRBJ1-2; d_call: NA; clone_size: many; v_call: TRBV18; cdr3_aa: CASSLTGEPYGYTF; cdr3_nt: TGTGCCAGCTCACTTACCGGGGAACCGTATGGCTACACCTTC